The TCR beta chain under discussion was sequenced for a study of shared clonotypes between healthy human individuals (TCRdb year 2020). Regarding the study in general: The cohort included a few men and a couple of women between 18 and 49 years of age. Per donor, leukapheresis produced somewhere between about 0.8 and 9.5 billion PBMCs. For each donor, CD4 naive and CD4 memory were each given three plates, CD8 naive was given two plates, and CD8 memory was given one plate. To increase sequencing depth and limit assay-specific biases, different laboratories used diverse techniques to prepare libraries and sequence TCR repertoires. The study deeply sequenced blood TCR repertoires of roughly five healthy adults to estimate repertoire size and the extent of clonotype sharing between individuals. Summary of the overall study and its limitations: Naive subsets generally had larger estimated clonotype richness than memory subsets did. Rarefaction of sorted-subset datasets indicated incomplete sequencing despite the large sequencing depth. Pairwise subsampling led to the expectation that sequencing depth would affect the degree of clonotype sharing among donors. Only blood was sampled, and tissue TCR repertoires likely differ from those in blood. Sharing across a handful of donors was observed for about 5% of naive CD4, over 3% of naive CD8, roughly 2.3% of memory CD4, and about 0.39% of memory CD8 clonotypes. Higher generation probabilities were observed for clonotypes shared by all four sorted-subset donors than for non-shared clonotypes. The small number of donors limited the genetic and exposure-history diversity represented.

TCR CDR3 regions were amplified from genomic DNA by multiplex PCR using the deep immunoSEQ assay. Extracted genomic DNA from each cell subset was spread evenly across all wells of several immunoSEQ 96-well plates, with each plate serving as a replicate. For sorted subsets, approximately 210 ng of genomic DNA, equivalent to about 30,000 T cell genomes, went into each replicate PCR. Purified libraries were quantified with a Qubit 3.0 fluorometer, sized on a Bioanalyzer 2100, and re-quantified with the KAPA Library Quantification kit. Every immunoSEQ 96-well plate was sequenced on a separate single-read 150-cycle Illumina NextSeq 550 flow cell. As for the original processing: Because the immunoSEQ output held only junctional sequences and lacked quality scores, the filtering could not match the filtering applied to full-length reads. Sequences were annotated with PyIR, a Python wrapper for IgBLAST v1.9, and V/J genes and CDR3 were assigned using IMGT germline references. Reads with weak V/J assignments (E-value above 1e-6), missing CDR3, stop codons, out-of-frame junctions, or ambiguous translated residues were removed. V3J clonotypes were defined as sequences sharing an identical inferred V gene, J gene, and CDR3 amino acid sequence. Percentage overlap between repertoires was calculated by dividing the number of shared unique clonotypes by the size of the smaller repertoire. Three approaches were used to assess repertoire richness: RTK rarefaction, the Chao1 estimator, and Recon v2.1 estimates of unobserved clonotypes. For all TCRbeta clonotypes obtained by the gDNA method from a handful of donors, generation probabilities were computed with OLGA. The table comes from immuneACCESS by way of TCRdb, which keeps in-frame sequences with V and J called. Part of the clones is missing from these tables; in studies checked, under half for an unresolved V gene and the rest for unknown reasons. V and J calls and clone size are as listed in that table; D and trimming were resolved from the DNA. The sample has under 700,000 clones on record, 90% to 95% of them singletons. The top ten constitute over 0.095% of the sample.

Points on this clone: Its antigen is not yet known. Per-base qualities were not stored, and no clone one base away is much larger.

For the CD8 naive samples, CD45RO-negative cells were positively selected for CCR7, yielding a CD45RA+CCR7+ population from which TemRA cells were excluded. The donors were healthy, HIV-negative adults with no recently reported acute infections or vaccinations. Only Caucasian adults living in Nashville, Tennessee, USA were represented among the donors. Blood was obtained by leukapheresis, after which PBMCs were separated by Ficoll-Histopaque density gradient centrifugation and cryopreserved in liquid nitrogen vapor phase. Analytical flow cytometry was used to check the purity and quantity of every magnetically sorted T cell population. Genomic DNA was isolated from each sorted fraction and quantified by UV absorbance on a Nanodrop 2000c. V was cut back by 0 bases and J by 3 bases, leaving a gap of 10 bases between them. The CDR3 covers 14 residues, taking in both the cysteine and the phenylalanine. Only CDR3 DNA remains: 42 bases, in frame from the first base. Looking up the germline V gene yields CDR1 SGDLS and CDR2 YYNGEE.

Sequencing was performed on naive CD8+ T cells sorted from blood. The meaning of the sample's cell subset or site label: CD45RA+CCR7+. The rearrangement joined TRBV9 to TRBJ2-7; a tentative D match to TRBD2 spans 6 bases. The TCR comes from a woman between 25 and 40 years old in good health. The nucleotide sequence is given as TGTGCCAGCAGCGTAGGAGTGACTAGCTACGAGCAGTACTTC. It codes for CASSVGVTSYEQYF.